Listed below are T cell receptor beta chains from one sample, sequenced in a study of blood T cells in healthy people across ages. From the 5' RACE reads, TCRdb called clonotypes with MiXCR, one entry per CDR3 protein. This table holds 750,000 to 950,000 distinct CDR3 sequences, roughly 24% found once. The same data also went into a second study, on T cells of mothers and their children.

The source material was blood. The receptors come from a boy between 10 and 17 years old in good health. Both conserved end residues are part of each CDR3. The order of the fields is V gene, D gene, clone size, CDR3 length, J gene, CDR3 DNA, CDR3 protein. D genes are given only for firm matches. Clone size is shown for a subset of rows, as once, few, many or a class of expanded clone.

V: TRBV2; D: TRBD1; size: few; length: 15; J: TRBJ1-2; DNA: TGTGCCAGCACCGCAGATACAGGGGTTTGGGGTGGCTACACCTTC; CDR3: CASTADTGVWGGYTF
V: TRBV7-9; D: NA; size: NA; length: 10; J: TRBJ2-1; DNA: TGTGCCCAGTATACAAATGAGCAGTTCTTC; CDR3: CAQYTNEQFF
V: TRBV7-9; D: NA; size: few; length: 15; J: TRBJ2-7; DNA: TGTGCCAACGAGGACTCCCCCTCATTTTTGGACGAGCAGTACTTC; CDR3: CANEDSPSFLDEQYF
V: TRBV7-9; D: NA; size: few; length: 15; J: TRBJ2-5; DNA: TGTGCCAGCAGCTTAAATCCTGATAACCAAGAGACCCAGTACTTC; CDR3: CASSLNPDNQETQYF
V: TRBV19; D: TRBD2; size: NA; length: 16; J: TRBJ2-1; DNA: TGTGCCAGTAGTATATCTAGCGGGGGGGCCTACAATGAGCAGTTCTTC; CDR3: CASSISSGGAYNEQFF
V: TRBV12-3/TRBV12-4; D: TRBD2; size: NA; length: 14; J: TRBJ2-7; DNA: TGTGCCAGCAGTCCTAGCGGGGGAGTCAACGAGCAGTACTTC; CDR3: CASSPSGGVNEQYF
V: TRBV20-1; D: TRBD1; size: NA; length: 15; J: TRBJ2-5; DNA: TGCAGTGCAAGCCCTTGGCAGGGGGCAGGAGAGACCCAGTACTTC; CDR3: CSASPWQGAGETQYF
V: TRBV5-1; D: NA; size: few; length: 17; J: TRBJ2-2; DNA: TGCGCCAGCAGCTTGGCCAATAGGGCAGCGAACACCGGGGAGCTGTTTTTT; CDR3: CASSLANRAANTGELFF
V: TRBV6-6; D: NA; size: NA; length: 14; J: TRBJ1-1; DNA: TGTGCCAGCAGTTACGGGACTGTGAACACTGAAGCTTTCTTT; CDR3: CASSYGTVNTEAFF
V: TRBV7-6; D: NA; size: NA; length: 13; J: TRBJ2-1; DNA: TGTGCCTCCCGAAACGGGGGCGTGAATGAGCAGTTCTTC; CDR3: CASRNGGVNEQFF
V: TRBV5-1; D: TRBD2; size: NA; length: 16; J: TRBJ2-3; DNA: TGCGCCAGCAGCCGGCGGGGAGCGGGGGGCCAGGATACGCAGTATTTT; CDR3: CASSRRGAGGQDTQYF
V: TRBV27; D: NA; size: NA; length: 13; J: TRBJ2-7; DNA: TGTGCCAGCAGTTTAGGGGTCAACTACGAGCAGTACTTC; CDR3: CASSLGVNYEQYF
V: TRBV20-1; D: NA; size: few; length: 12; J: TRBJ2-3; DNA: TGCAGTGCTAGTCTCTTCACAGATACGCAGTATTTT; CDR3: CSASLFTDTQYF
V: TRBV18; D: TRBD1; size: NA; length: 14; J: TRBJ1-4; DNA: TGTGCCAGCTCACCGCGGGACAGGGGTGAAAAACTGTTTTTT; CDR3: CASSPRDRGEKLFF
V: TRBV7-3; D: NA; size: NA; length: 16; J: TRBJ2-3; DNA: TGTGCCAGCAGCCCGTTTAAGGCGGGGAAAACAGATACGCAGTATTTT; CDR3: CASSPFKAGKTDTQYF
V: TRBV4-1; D: TRBD1; size: few; length: 16; J: TRBJ1-5; DNA: TGCGCCAGCAGCCTAGGGACAGGGTATAGCAATCAGCCCCAGCATTTT; CDR3: CASSLGTGYSNQPQHF
V: TRBV29-1; D: NA; size: NA; length: 13; J: TRBJ1-1; DNA: TGCAGCGTTCTCCGGGGCGGGAGCACTGAAGCTTTCTTT; CDR3: CSVLRGGSTEAFF
V: TRBV27; D: NA; size: NA; length: 13; J: TRBJ1-4; DNA: TGTGCCAGCAGCCTCATGGTAGGGGAAAAACTGTTTTTT; CDR3: CASSLMVGEKLFF
V: TRBV28; D: NA; size: NA; length: 13; J: TRBJ2-7; DNA: TGTGCCAGCAGATCCGACCCCGCCTACGAGCAGTACTTC; CDR3: CASRSDPAYEQYF
V: TRBV9; D: TRBD2; size: NA; length: 14; J: TRBJ2-7; DNA: TGTGCCAGCAGCGCGACTAGCGGGGGCACGGAGCAGTACTTC; CDR3: CASSATSGGTEQYF
V: TRBV14; D: NA; size: few; length: 15; J: TRBJ2-7; DNA: TGTGCCAGCAGCCAAAAAGACGGCAGGTCCTACGAGCAGTACTTC; CDR3: CASSQKDGRSYEQYF
V: TRBV15; D: NA; size: NA; length: 13; J: TRBJ1-4; DNA: TGTGCCACCGAAATTAGGTCTAATGAAAAACTGTTTTTT; CDR3: CATEIRSNEKLFF
V: TRBV7-9; D: NA; size: NA; length: 16; J: TRBJ1-2; DNA: TGTGCCAGCATCCTGCTACAGTCAGGACCTAACTATGGCTACACCTTC; CDR3: CASILLQSGPNYGYTF